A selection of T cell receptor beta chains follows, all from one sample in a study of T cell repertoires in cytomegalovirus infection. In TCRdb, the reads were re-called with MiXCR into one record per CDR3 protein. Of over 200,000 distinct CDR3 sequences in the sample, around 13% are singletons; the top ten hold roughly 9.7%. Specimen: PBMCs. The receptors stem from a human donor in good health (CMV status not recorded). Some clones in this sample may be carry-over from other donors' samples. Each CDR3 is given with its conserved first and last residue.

CASSPPSSLEQYF	13	TRBV18	TRBJ2-7
CASSYPGTGDHIQYF	15	TRBV6-2/TRBV6-3	TRBJ2-4
CSSVWGTDTQYF	12	TRBV29-1	TRBJ2-3
CASSQAPNTGELFF	14	TRBV4-2	TRBJ2-2
CASSSTKQEIYGYTF	15	TRBV5-4	TRBJ1-2
CSVDVAYEQYF	11	TRBV29-1	TRBJ2-7
CASSLGGRGREETQYF	16	TRBV5-5	TRBJ2-5
CASSHPGQGSGEQYF	15	TRBV4-1	TRBJ2-7
CASSLWGADNEQFF	14	TRBV27	TRBJ2-1
CASSSGPFYNEQFF	14	TRBV7-3	TRBJ2-1
CASSHSVGQGKGYGYTF	17	TRBV6-2/TRBV6-3	TRBJ1-2
CASSSRARPGELFF	14	TRBV7-9	TRBJ2-2
CASSRYSGQGYTGELFF	17	TRBV13	TRBJ2-2
CASSYLSGQGNQPQHF	16	TRBV6-6	TRBJ1-5
CASSQADRINYGYTF	15	TRBV4-1	TRBJ1-2
CSARDRVAGGPEQFF	15	TRBV20-1	TRBJ2-1
CASSPLRDQRTNEQFF	16	TRBV27	TRBJ2-1
CASSFTGRNTEAFF	14	TRBV7-2	TRBJ1-1
CASSQTGTGVLTGELFF	17	TRBV19	TRBJ2-2
CASRAGRDTQYF	12	TRBV7-6	TRBJ2-3
CASSITGLGQPQHF	14	TRBV7-2	TRBJ1-5
CSASPGQLTDTQYF	14	TRBV20-1	TRBJ2-3
CSVRGGRHGVGELFF	15	TRBV29-1	TRBJ2-2
CASTRGGGPGETQYF	15	TRBV7-2	TRBJ2-5
CASSRSPSDNSPLHF	15	TRBV5-1	TRBJ1-6
CASSEWINEKLFF	13	TRBV25-1	TRBJ1-4
CASILPGNNEQFF	13	TRBV28	TRBJ2-1
CSASQRGGVVQFF	13	TRBV20-1	TRBJ2-1
CASSQGPDTDTQYF	14	TRBV12-3/TRBV12-4	TRBJ2-3